What follows are 5 T cell receptor beta chains derived from one specimen sequenced in a study of blood T cell repertoires in COVID-19 (dated by TCRdb to about 2020). Preparation of the library involved the immunoSEQ multiplex PCR assay. TCRdb mirrors the immuneACCESS table, restricted to in-frame sequences. Some clones are absent from its copies; in checked studies, under half trace to an unresolved V gene, and the reason for the others is unknown. Recorded for this sample are about 120,000 clones; 85% to 90% of them occurred a single time. The ten most abundant clones make up 3.5% to 4.5% of the sample. Sample: peripheral blood. These receptors were taken from a woman between 55 and 75 years old with COVID-19, enrolled during active disease.

This chain joins TRBV30 and TRBJ2-7; the D is unclear. V lost 2 bases and J 6 bases, leaving 14 bases between the germline ends. The length of the CDR3 is 13 residues. Germline values: CDR1 GTSNPN, CDR2 SVGIG (reference sequence). CDR3 in amino acids: CAWSPTPQAEQYF. For the CDR3, the DNA is TGTGCCTGGAGTCCTACCCCCCAAGCCGAGCAGTACTTC.

V gene TRBV11-2 combines with J gene TRBJ1-3; tentatively, D is TRBD1 (6 bases). V was trimmed by 5 bases and J by 0 bases, leaving 8 bases between them. Germline V lookup: CDR1 SGHAT, CDR2 FQNNGV. The CDR3 runs 14 residues. The CDR3 DNA is TGTGCCAGCAGCCGGACAGCCTCTGGAAACACCATATATTTT. It is translated as CASSRTASGNTIYF.

The chain uses TRBV9 and TRBJ2-1, with D unclear. Germline-derived CDR1 and CDR2 are SGDLS and YYNGEE. V dropped 0 bases and J dropped 4 bases, with 5 bases sitting between them. The CDR3 spans 13 residues. CDR3 coding DNA: TGTGCCAGCAGCGTAGCAGAATACAATGAGCAGTTCTTC. Its translation is CASSVAEYNEQFF.

The chain combines TRBV7-8 with TRBJ1-2, with a tentative D call TRBD1 (6 bases). Deletions cut 5 bases from V and 7 bases from J, with 8 bases between. This CDR3 comprises 11 residues. Germline V gene lookup returns CDR1 SGHVS and CDR2 FQNEAQ. The CDR3 bases are TGTGCCAGCAGCCAGGACAGTGGCTACACCTTC. Translating it yields CASSQDSGYTF.

This chain joins TRBV7-8 and TRBJ1-1, with 9 nucleotides matching TRBD1. This CDR3 contains 14 residues. Trimming at V came to 3 bases and at J to 7 bases, leaving 6 bases not matched to a gene. CDR1 is SGHVS, CDR2 FQNEAQ, per germline. CDR3 sequence (DNA): TGTGCCAGCAGCTTGGGACAGGGCTCCGGTGAAGCTTTCTTT. Protein: CASSLGQGSGEAFF.